The 21 T cell receptor beta chains given below trace back to one sample, sequenced in a study of blood T cell repertoires in COVID-19. Clones were read by immunoSEQ multiplex PCR, and TCRdb kept only the in-frame ones, dropping some. The sample lists tens of thousands of clones, 65% to 90% occurring once. The sample consisted of peripheral blood. These receptors were taken from a man between 45 and 60 years old with COVID-19, enrolled during active disease.

The V and J genes are TRBV5-1 and TRBJ2-7, with 9 bases matching TRBD2. Trimming removed 7 bases from V and 6 bases from J; junction bases left unmatched: 11. CDR1 and CDR2 from the germline V gene are SGHRS and YFSETQ. The CDR3 runs 14 residues. Here the CDR3 DNA reads TGCGCCAGCTACGGGGGCGGGAGGGCCACCGAGCAGTACTTC. Its protein is CASYGGGRATEQYF.

The chain joins TRBV18 to TRBJ2-3, with D possibly matching TRBD1 (5 bases). CDR1 and CDR2 (germline): KGHSH, LQKENI. Trimming stripped 8 bases from V and 3 bases from J, with 12 bases between. This CDR3 has 13 residues. In nucleotides, the CDR3 is TGTGCCAGCACCCGATCAGGGACAGATACGCAGTATTTT. The encoded protein is CASTRSGTDTQYF.

The chain employs TRBV7-9 and TRBJ2-7; 10 bases line up with TRBD2. The ends lost 11 bases at V and 2 bases at J; junction bases unmatched: 6. The CDR3 runs 13 residues. CDR1 and CDR2 from the germline V gene are SEHNR and FQNEAQ (reference sequence). CDR3 sequence (DNA): TGTGCCGGGGGCAGCGGGAGGGCCTACGAGCAGTACTTC. Encoded protein: CAGGSGRAYEQYF.

This chain joins TRBV10-2 and TRBJ1-2, with D maybe TRBD1 (6 bases). V lost 6 bases, J lost 0 bases, and 14 bases lay in between. The germline gives CDR1 WSHSY, CDR2 SAAADI. This CDR3 spans 15 amino acids. CDR3 loop: CASRDHRDTNYGYTF. CDR3 nucleotides: TGCGCCAGCAGGGATCACAGGGATACTAACTATGGCTACACCTTC.

This clone was observed a few times. This chain links TRBV2 with TRBJ2-4; no reliable D call. This CDR3 region has 14 residues. Germline V gene sequence: CDR1 SNHLY, CDR2 FYNNEI. The ends were cut back, 2 bases at V and 8 bases at J, with 13 bases in the middle. The DNA of the CDR3 is TGTGCCAGCAGTGAATCGTGGGCAACGGACATTCAGTACTTC. Its protein product is CASSESWATDIQYF.

V usage is TRBV18 and J usage is TRBJ2-7; 7 nucleotides match TRBD2. Unmatched junction bases numbered 8, after V lost 8 bases and J lost 1 base. This CDR3 spans 14 amino acids. Germline V CDR1 and CDR2: KGHSH, LQKENI. In DNA form, the CDR3 reads TGTGCCAGCGCCCCCCAGGGAGGGTCCTACGAGCAGTACTTC. Amino acids: CASAPQGGSYEQYF.

This sequence joins TRBV4-1 and TRBJ1-1; 9 bases are shared with TRBD1. CDR3 size: 16 residues. The germline CDR1 and CDR2 sequences are MGHRA and YSYEKL. V shed 2 bases, J shed 2 bases, and the junction held 6 bases outside the gene matches. The DNA of the CDR3 is TGCGCCAGCAGCCAACTTAGGGACAGGGACAACACTGAAGCTTTCTTT. It codes for CASSQLRDRDNTEAFF.

This clone is a singleton in its sample. The rearrangement links TRBV11-2 to TRBJ1-2; the D is unclear. The V end was cut by 3 bases, the J end by 2 bases, with 10 bases between. In germline, CDR1 is SGHAT, CDR2 FQNNGV. This CDR3 spans 14 amino acids. The CDR3 loop is CASSFLTANYGYTF. The CDR3 DNA reads as TGTGCCAGCAGCTTTTTGACTGCCAACTATGGCTACACCTTC.

V is TRBV6-2 or TRBV6-3 and J is TRBJ2-5, with TRBD2 matching over 8 bases. The length of the CDR3 is 15 residues. Unmatched junction bases numbered 11, after V lost 6 bases and J lost 5 bases. Looked up from germline, CDR1 is MNHEY and CDR2 is SVGEGT. This CDR3 reads CASSISGGGEETQYF. CDR3 nucleotide sequence: TGTGCCAGCAGCATAAGCGGGGGAGGTGAGGAGACCCAGTACTTC.

This clone turned up a few times. The chain has TRBV9 and TRBJ2-2, with TRBD2 matching 16 bases. The CDR3 is 18 amino acids. Trimming at V came to 3 bases and at J to 7 bases, leaving 9 bases not matched to a gene. Germline-derived CDR1 and CDR2 are SGDLS and YYNGEE. CDR3 nucleotide sequence: TGTGCCAGCAGCGCGCCCGGGACTAGCGGGAGGGCCTTCGGGGAGCTGTTTTTT. Amino acids: CASSAPGTSGRAFGELFF.

This clone is a singleton in its sample. V is TRBV28 and J is TRBJ1-1; D is possibly TRBD1 (6 bases). CDR1 and CDR2 from the germline V gene are MDHEN and SYDVKM. The CDR3 loop spans 14 amino acids. The V end was cut by 3 bases, the J end by 8 bases, with 16 bases between. CDR3 bases: TGTGCCAGCAGTTTCTTATCGGGTACAGGGGAAGCTTTCTTT. This translates into CASSFLSGTGEAFF. The entire variable domain, with the rest obtained from reference TRBV28 and TRBJ1-1, is as follows: DVKVTQSSRYLVKRTGEKVFLECVQDMDHENMFWYRQDPGLGLRLIYFSYDVKMKEKGDIPEGYSVSREKKERFSLILESASTNQTSMYLCASSFLSGTGEAFFGQGTRLTVV.

The V call is TRBV28, the J call TRBJ2-7; D not certain. CDR3 size: 11 residues. Per germline, CDR1 MDHEN and CDR2 SYDVKM. The V and J ends lost 8 bases and 3 bases respectively, with 8 bases between them. The CDR3 DNA follows: TGTGCCAGCTCAGCGAACTACGAGCAGTACTTC. It specifies CASSANYEQYF.

Only one count was recorded for this clone. The chain combines TRBV24-1 with TRBJ2-2; TRBD2 matches 7 bases. Looked up from germline, CDR1 is KGHDR and CDR2 is SFDVKD. CDR3 length: 16 amino acids. Losses at the gene ends were 1 base for V and 6 bases for J; bases not matched to a gene: 7. CDR3 amino acids: CATSDLGAGRAGELFF. The CDR3 region has the DNA TGTGCCACCAGTGATTTAGGGGCGGGGAGGGCCGGGGAGCTGTTTTTT.

J is TRBJ2-7 and V is TRBV7-9; TRBD2 agrees at 7 bases. The DNA end is a closer match to TRBJ2-5, so the J assignment may be wrong. This CDR3 region has 14 residues. The germline V gene encodes CDR1 SEHNR and CDR2 FQNEAQ (reference sequence). The CDR3 region has the DNA TGTGCCAGCACCCTGGGAGGGCCTCGCGAGACCCAGTACTTC. Encoded protein: CASTLGGPRETQYF.

This chain uses TRBV2 with TRBJ2-3; tentatively, D is TRBD2 (6 bases). This CDR3 is built from 13 residues. Trimming stripped 6 bases from V and 7 bases from J, with 14 bases between. Germline V gene data show CDR1 as SNHLY and CDR2 as FYNNEI. CDR3 amino acids: CASSGGQDNTQYF. For the CDR3, the DNA is TGTGCCAGCAGCGGGGGTCAGGACAATACGCAGTATTTT.

This rearrangement joins TRBV12-5 to TRBJ2-5; D gene unclear. Germline assignment: CDR1 LGHNT and CDR2 FRNRAP. The ends were cut back, 0 bases at V and 5 bases at J, with 4 bases in the middle. This CDR3 contains 12 residues. In nucleotides, the CDR3 is TGTGCTAGTGGTTTGGTGGAGGAGACCCAGTACTTC. It translates to CASGLVEETQYF.

The V gene is TRBV3-1 (or the pseudogene TRBV3-2), the J gene TRBJ2-2, with 8 nucleotides matching TRBD2. The V gene end was trimmed by 2 bases and the J gene end by 2 bases; junction bases not matched to a gene: 4. This CDR3 spans 16 amino acids. In germline, CDR1 is LGHDT, CDR2 YNNKEL (reference sequence). The chain's CDR3 is CASSQWAGGNTGELFF. The CDR3 region has the DNA TGTGCCAGCAGCCAATGGGCGGGAGGTAACACCGGGGAGCTGTTTTTT.

The rearrangement uses TRBV5-1 and TRBJ2-3; 7 nucleotides line up with TRBD2. V was clipped by 1 base and J by 8 bases; unmatched bases: 28. The CDR3 consists of 21 residues. Germline V gives CDR1 SGHRS, CDR2 YFSETQ. CDR3 amino acids: CASSLPPLGGAHGAGERTQYF. The CDR3 coding sequence is TGCGCCAGCAGCTTGCCCCCTCTGGGAGGGGCCCACGGGGCGGGAGAACGTACGCAGTATTTT.

The rearrangement links TRBV6-5 to TRBJ1-2; D not certain. The CDR3 consists of 16 residues. V dropped 1 base and J dropped 7 bases, with 19 bases sitting between them. The germline CDR1 and CDR2 sequences are MNHEY and SVGAGI. The DNA for the CDR3 is TGTGCCAGCAGTTACTGGGTTGACTGGGCGGGAAGTGGCTACACCTTC. Its translation: CASSYWVDWAGSGYTF.

This clone is a singleton in its sample. The genes are TRBV5-1 and TRBJ2-1; TRBD2 might be the D (5 bases). Germline assignment: CDR1 SGHRS and CDR2 YFSETQ. Trimming pared 1 base from V and 6 bases from J, leaving 14 bases between. CDR3 size: 15 residues. As DNA, the CDR3 is TGCGCCAGCAGCTTGAGTCTCGGCGGACTCAATGAGCAGTTCTTC. Protein sequence: CASSLSLGGLNEQFF.

This sequence joins TRBV5-6 and TRBJ2-7; D is perhaps TRBD2 (6 bases). This CDR3 spans 15 amino acids. V gave up 0 bases and J gave up 2 bases, with 12 bases separating them. Germline lookup yields CDR1 SGHDT and CDR2 YYEEEE. The CDR3 coding sequence is TGTGCCAGCAGCTTGGGGGGCGGGGTAGCCTACGAGCAGTACTTC. Protein sequence: CASSLGGGVAYEQYF.